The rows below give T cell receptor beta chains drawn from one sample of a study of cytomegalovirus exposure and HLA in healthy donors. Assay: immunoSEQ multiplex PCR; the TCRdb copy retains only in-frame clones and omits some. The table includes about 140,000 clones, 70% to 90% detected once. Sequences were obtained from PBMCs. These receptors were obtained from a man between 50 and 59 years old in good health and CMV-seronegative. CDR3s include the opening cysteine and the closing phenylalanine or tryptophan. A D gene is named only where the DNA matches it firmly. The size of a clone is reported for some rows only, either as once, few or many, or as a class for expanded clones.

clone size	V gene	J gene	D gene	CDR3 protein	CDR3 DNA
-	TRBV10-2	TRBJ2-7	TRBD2	CASSGWQGLSGVTGSYEQYF	TGCGCCAGCAGTGGGTGGCAGGGGCTTAGCGGGGTCACCGGCTCCTACGAGCAGTACTTC
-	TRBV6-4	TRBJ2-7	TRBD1	CASRTGGIREYF	TGTGCCAGCAGGACAGGGGGCATTCGGGAATACTTC
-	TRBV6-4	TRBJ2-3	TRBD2	CASTGLGADTQYF	TGTGCCAGCACCGGACTAGGGGCAGATACGCAGTATTTT
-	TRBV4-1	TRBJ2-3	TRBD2	CASSHSALLAGLTDTQYF	TGCGCCAGCAGCCATTCTGCACTACTAGCGGGGCTCACAGATACGCAGTATTTT
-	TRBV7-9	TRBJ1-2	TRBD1	CASSLRLDRGIGANYGYTF	TGTGCCAGCAGCTTGCGCCTCGACAGGGGAATCGGGGCTAACTATGGCTACACCTTC
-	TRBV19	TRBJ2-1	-	CASSIDMGGVYNEQFF	TGTGCCAGTAGTATAGATATGGGCGGGGTCTACAATGAGCAGTTCTTC
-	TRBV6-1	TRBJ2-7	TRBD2	CASSEWGTKGRGKTYEQYF	TGTGCCAGCAGTGAATGGGGGACTAAGGGCCGCGGGAAGACCTACGAGCAGTACTTC
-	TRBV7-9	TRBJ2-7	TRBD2	CASSLSGGVFSYEQYF	TGTGCCAGCAGCTTATCGGGGGGGGTTTTCTCCTACGAGCAGTACTTC
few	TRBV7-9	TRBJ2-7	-	CASSASGFVPGEQYF	TGTGCCAGCAGCGCCTCGGGTTTTGTGCCTGGCGAGCAGTACTTC
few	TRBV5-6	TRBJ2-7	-	CASSLYLPPSSYEQYF	TGTGCCAGCAGCTTGTATTTACCTCCTAGCTCCTACGAGCAGTACTTC
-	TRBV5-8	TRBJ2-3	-	CASSLGPSLDTQYF	TGTGCCAGCAGCTTGGGGCCTAGCCTAGATACGCAGTATTTT
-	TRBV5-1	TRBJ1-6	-	CASSFGHTNSPLHF	TGCGCCAGCAGCTTCGGACACACCAATTCACCCCTCCACTTT
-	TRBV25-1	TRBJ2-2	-	CASSLTGSNTGELFF	TGTGCCAGCAGCCTAACAGGGTCTAACACCGGGGAGCTGTTTTTT
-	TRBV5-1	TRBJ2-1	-	CASSLGDNNEQFF	TGCGCCAGCAGCTTGGGGGACAACAATGAGCAGTTCTTC
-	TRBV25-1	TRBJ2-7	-	CATGQLYEQYF	TGTGCCACCGGACAACTCTACGAGCAGTACTTC
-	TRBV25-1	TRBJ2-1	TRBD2	CASSGGLAATDNEQFF	TGTGCCAGCAGTGGAGGACTAGCGGCAACGGACAATGAGCAGTTCTTC
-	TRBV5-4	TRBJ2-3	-	CASSLDPTRGDTQYF	TGTGCCAGCAGCTTGGACCCGACTCGTGGAGATACGCAGTATTTT
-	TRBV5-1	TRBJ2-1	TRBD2	CASSGLAGGRDEQFF	TGCGCCAGCAGCGGACTAGCGGGAGGAAGGGATGAGCAGTTCTTC
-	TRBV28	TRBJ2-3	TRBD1	CASVPQRGRSTDTQYF	TGTGCCAGCGTCCCCCAAAGGGGGCGAAGCACAGATACGCAGTATTTT
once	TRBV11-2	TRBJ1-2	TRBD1	CASSSGQGMGYTF	TGTGCCAGCAGCTCGGGACAGGGGATGGGCTACACCTTC
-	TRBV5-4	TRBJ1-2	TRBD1	CASSGQGNYGYTF	TGTGCCAGCAGCGGACAGGGGAACTATGGCTACACCTTC
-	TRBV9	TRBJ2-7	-	CASSPRTVSDEQYF	TGTGCCAGCAGCCCCCGGACAGTTAGCGACGAGCAGTACTTC
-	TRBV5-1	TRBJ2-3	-	CASSLRGSTDTQYF	TGCGCCAGCAGCTTGCGCGGTAGCACAGATACGCAGTATTTT
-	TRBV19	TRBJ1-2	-	CASSPGGRGGYTF	TGTGCCAGTAGTCCGGGGGGGCGGGGTGGCTACACCTTC
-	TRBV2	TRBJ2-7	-	CASKTEGTPAYEQYF	TGTGCCAGCAAGACAGAAGGGACACCAGCCTACGAGCAGTACTTC
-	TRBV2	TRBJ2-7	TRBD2	CASSEGLAGGFYEQYF	TGTGCCAGCAGTGAAGGACTAGCGGGAGGGTTCTACGAGCAGTACTTC
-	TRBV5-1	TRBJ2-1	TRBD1	CASSSVGTGVSDEQFF	TGCGCCAGCAGCTCGGTTGGGACAGGGGTTTCGGATGAGCAGTTCTTC
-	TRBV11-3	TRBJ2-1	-	CASSSQYNEQFF	TGTGCCAGCAGCTCTCAGTACAATGAGCAGTTCTTC
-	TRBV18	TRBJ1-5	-	CASSPAVKQPQHF	TGTGCCAGCTCACCAGCGGTGAAACAGCCCCAGCATTTT
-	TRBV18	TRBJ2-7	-	CASSQSQGIGEQYF	TGTGCCAGCTCACAATCACAGGGTATCGGCGAGCAGTACTTC
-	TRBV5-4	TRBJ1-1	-	CASSLGQNKNTEAFF	TGTGCCAGCAGCTTGGGACAGAACAAGAACACTGAAGCTTTCTTT
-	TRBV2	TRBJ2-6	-	CASNTRSSGANVLTF	TGTGCCAGCAACACCCGAAGCTCTGGGGCCAACGTCCTGACTTTC
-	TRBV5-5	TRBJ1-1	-	CASSLGGPGNTEAFF	TGTGCCAGCAGCTTGGGGGGGCCCGGAAACACTGAAGCTTTCTTT
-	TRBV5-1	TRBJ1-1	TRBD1	CASSPQGARGTEAFF	TGCGCCAGCAGCCCACAGGGGGCCAGAGGCACTGAAGCTTTCTTT
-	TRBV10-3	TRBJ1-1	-	CAISDRMNTEAFF	TGTGCCATCAGTGACAGAATGAACACTGAAGCTTTCTTT
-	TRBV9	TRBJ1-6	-	CASSVVGSSPLHF	TGTGCCAGCAGCGTTGTGGGGAGTTCACCCCTCCACTTT
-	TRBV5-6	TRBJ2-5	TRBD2	CASSLARGGSRQETQYF	TGTGCCAGCAGCTTGGCCCGGGGGGGCTCCCGCCAAGAGACCCAGTACTTC
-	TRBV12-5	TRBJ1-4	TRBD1	CASGFPTGTGGASRYEKLFF	TGTGCTAGTGGTTTCCCCACCGGGACAGGGGGCGCATCACGCTATGAAAAACTGTTTTTT
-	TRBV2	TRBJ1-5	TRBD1	CASRPQGAGNQPQHF	TGTGCCAGCAGACCTCAGGGGGCAGGCAATCAGCCCCAGCATTTT
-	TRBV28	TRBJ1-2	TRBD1	CASNGQGGYTF	TGTGCCAGCAACGGACAGGGAGGCTACACCTTC
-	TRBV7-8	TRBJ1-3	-	CASSLSLSSWSSGNTIYF	TGTGCCAGCAGCTTATCATTGTCATCTTGGAGCTCTGGAAACACCATATATTTT
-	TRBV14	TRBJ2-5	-	CASSQDGTLQETQYF	TGTGCCAGCAGCCAAGATGGGACACTCCAAGAGACCCAGTACTTC
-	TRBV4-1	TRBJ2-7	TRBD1	CASSQVGTGGSYEQYF	TGCGCCAGCAGCCAAGTGGGGACAGGGGGATCCTACGAGCAGTACTTC
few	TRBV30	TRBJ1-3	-	CAWSKSSGNTIYF	TGTGCCTGGAGTAAGAGCTCTGGAAACACCATATATTTT
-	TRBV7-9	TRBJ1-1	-	CASSLSGRETEAFF	TGTGCCAGCAGCTTATCGGGCAGGGAAACTGAAGCTTTCTTT
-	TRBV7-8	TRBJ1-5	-	CASSLGDGQSNQPQHF	TGTGCCAGCAGCTTAGGGGACGGACAGAGCAATCAGCCCCAGCATTTT
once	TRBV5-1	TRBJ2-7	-	CASSFNTGLNSYEQYF	TGCGCCAGCAGCTTTAACACAGGATTGAACTCCTACGAGCAGTACTTC
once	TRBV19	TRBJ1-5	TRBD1	CASSARDRGRVSNQPQHF	TGTGCCAGTAGTGCCCGGGACAGGGGTCGGGTGAGCAATCAGCCCCAGCATTTT
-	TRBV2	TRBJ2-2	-	CASSEISRNTGELFF	TGTGCCAGCAGTGAAATATCCCGGAACACCGGGGAGCTGTTTTTT
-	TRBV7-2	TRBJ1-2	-	CASSLVGASSYTF	TGTGCCAGCAGCTTAGTGGGGGCTAGCAGCTACACCTTC
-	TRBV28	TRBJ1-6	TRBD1	CASGPGQIYSPLHF	TGTGCCAGCGGACCGGGACAGATTTACTCACCCCTCCACTTT
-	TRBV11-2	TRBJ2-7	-	CASSLGGGPYYEQYF	TGTGCCAGCAGCTTAGGCGGAGGCCCCTACTACGAGCAGTACTTC
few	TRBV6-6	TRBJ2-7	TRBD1	CASRKDRDYEQYF	TGTGCCAGCAGAAAGGACAGGGACTACGAGCAGTACTTC
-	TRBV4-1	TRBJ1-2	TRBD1	CASSQEGGGRYYGYTF	TGCGCCAGCAGCCAAGAAGGGGGCGGACGATACTATGGCTACACCTTC
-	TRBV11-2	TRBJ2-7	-	CASSSGSYEQYF	TGTGCCAGCTCCTCCGGGAGCTACGAGCAGTACTTC